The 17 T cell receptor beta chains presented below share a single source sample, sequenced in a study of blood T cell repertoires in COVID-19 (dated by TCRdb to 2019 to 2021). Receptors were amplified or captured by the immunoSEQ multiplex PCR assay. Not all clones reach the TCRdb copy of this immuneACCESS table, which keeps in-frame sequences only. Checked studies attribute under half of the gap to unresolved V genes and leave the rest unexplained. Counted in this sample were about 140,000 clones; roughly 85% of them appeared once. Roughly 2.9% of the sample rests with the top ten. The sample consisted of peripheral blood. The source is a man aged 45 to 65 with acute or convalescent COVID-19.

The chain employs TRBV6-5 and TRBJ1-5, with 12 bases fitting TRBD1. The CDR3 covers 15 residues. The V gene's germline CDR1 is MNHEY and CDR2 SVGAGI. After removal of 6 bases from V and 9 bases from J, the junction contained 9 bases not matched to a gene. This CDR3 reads CASRRRDRGHGPQHF. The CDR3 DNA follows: TGTGCCAGCAGACGCCGGGACAGGGGGCATGGGCCCCAGCATTTT.

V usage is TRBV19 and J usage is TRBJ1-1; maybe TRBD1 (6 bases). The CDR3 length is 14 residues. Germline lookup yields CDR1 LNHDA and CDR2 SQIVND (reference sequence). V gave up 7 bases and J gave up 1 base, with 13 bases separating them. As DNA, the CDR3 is TGTGCCAGTAAACCAGACAGGCAGAACACTGAAGCTTTCTTT. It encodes CASKPDRQNTEAFF. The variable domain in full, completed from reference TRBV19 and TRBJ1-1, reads DGGITQSPKYLFRKEGQNVTLSCEQNLNHDAMYWYRQDPGQGLRLIYYSQIVNDFQKGDIAEGYSVSREKKESFPLTVTSAQKNPTAFYLCASKPDRQNTEAFFGQGTRLTVV.

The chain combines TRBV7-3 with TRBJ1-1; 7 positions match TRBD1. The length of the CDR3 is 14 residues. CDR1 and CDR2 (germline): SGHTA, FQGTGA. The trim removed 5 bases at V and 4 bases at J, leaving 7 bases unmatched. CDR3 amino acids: CASSIQGWGTEAFF. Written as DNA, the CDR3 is TGTGCCAGCAGCATACAGGGGTGGGGCACTGAAGCTTTCTTT.

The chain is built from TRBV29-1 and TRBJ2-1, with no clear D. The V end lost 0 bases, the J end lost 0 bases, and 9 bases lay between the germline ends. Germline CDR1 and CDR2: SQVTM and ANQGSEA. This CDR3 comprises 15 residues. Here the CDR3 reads CSVEDQVSSYNEQFF. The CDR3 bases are TGCAGCGTTGAAGATCAGGTTAGCTCCTACAATGAGCAGTTCTTC.

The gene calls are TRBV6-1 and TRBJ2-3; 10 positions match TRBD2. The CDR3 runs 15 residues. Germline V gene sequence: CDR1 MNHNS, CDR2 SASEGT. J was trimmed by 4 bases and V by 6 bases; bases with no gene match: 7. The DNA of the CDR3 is TGTGCCAGCAGAATAGCGGGGGGCGGTCCAGATACGCAGTATTTT. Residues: CASRIAGGGPDTQYF.

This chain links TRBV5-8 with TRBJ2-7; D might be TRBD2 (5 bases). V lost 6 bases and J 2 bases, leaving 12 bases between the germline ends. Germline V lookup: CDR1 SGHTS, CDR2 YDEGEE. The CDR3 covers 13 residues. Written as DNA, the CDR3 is TGTGCCAGCACTCGGGGAAGAACCTACGAGCAGTACTTC. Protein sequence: CASTRGRTYEQYF.

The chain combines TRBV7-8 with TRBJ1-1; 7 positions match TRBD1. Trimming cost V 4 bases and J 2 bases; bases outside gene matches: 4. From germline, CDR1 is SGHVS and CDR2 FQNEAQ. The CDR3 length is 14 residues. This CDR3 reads CASSSSGGNTEAFF. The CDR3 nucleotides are TGTGCCAGCAGCTCGTCAGGGGGAAACACTGAAGCTTTCTTT.

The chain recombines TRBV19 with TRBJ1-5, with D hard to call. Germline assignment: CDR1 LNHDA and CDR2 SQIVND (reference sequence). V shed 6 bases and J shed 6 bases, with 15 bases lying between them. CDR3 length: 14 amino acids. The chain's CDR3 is CASSPMGSGQPQHF. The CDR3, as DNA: TGTGCCAGTAGCCCAATGGGTAGCGGTCAGCCCCAGCATTTT.

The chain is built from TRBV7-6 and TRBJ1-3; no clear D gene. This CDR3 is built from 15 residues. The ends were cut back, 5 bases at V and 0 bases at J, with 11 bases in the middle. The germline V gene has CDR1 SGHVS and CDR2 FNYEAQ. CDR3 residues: CASSPWADSGNTIYF. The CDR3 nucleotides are TGTGCCAGCAGCCCCTGGGCAGACTCTGGAAACACCATATATTTT. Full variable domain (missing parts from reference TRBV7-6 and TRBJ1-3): GAGVSQSPRYKVTKRGQDVALRCDPISGHVSLYWYRQALGQGPEFLTYFNYEAQQDKSGLPNDRFSAERPEGSISTLTIQRTEQRDSAMYRCASSPWADSGNTIYFGEGSWLTVV.

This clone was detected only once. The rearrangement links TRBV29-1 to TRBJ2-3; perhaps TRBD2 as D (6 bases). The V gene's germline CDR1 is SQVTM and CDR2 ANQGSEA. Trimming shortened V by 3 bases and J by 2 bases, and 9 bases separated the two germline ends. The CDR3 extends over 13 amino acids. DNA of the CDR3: TGCAGCGTTGAGCGGGGTATCACAGATACGCAGTATTTT. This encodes CSVERGITDTQYF.

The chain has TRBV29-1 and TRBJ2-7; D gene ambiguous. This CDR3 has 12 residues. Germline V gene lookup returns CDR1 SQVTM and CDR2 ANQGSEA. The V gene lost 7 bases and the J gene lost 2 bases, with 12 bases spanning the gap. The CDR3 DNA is TGCAGCGGTATGAGCACTGCCTACGAGCAGTACTTC. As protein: CSGMSTAYEQYF.

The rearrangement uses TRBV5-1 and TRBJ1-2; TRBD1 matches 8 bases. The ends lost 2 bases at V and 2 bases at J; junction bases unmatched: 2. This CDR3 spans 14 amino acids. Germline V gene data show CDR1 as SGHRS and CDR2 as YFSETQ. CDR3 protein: CASSLQGENYGYTF. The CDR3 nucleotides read TGCGCCAGCAGCTTACAGGGGGAAAACTATGGCTACACCTTC.

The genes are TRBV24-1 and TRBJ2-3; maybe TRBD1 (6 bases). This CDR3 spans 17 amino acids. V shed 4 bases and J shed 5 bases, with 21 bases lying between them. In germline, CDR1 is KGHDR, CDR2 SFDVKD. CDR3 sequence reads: CATSDSWGPGERDTQYF. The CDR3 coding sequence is TGTGCCACCAGTGACTCCTGGGGGCCCGGCGAAAGAGATACGCAGTATTTT.

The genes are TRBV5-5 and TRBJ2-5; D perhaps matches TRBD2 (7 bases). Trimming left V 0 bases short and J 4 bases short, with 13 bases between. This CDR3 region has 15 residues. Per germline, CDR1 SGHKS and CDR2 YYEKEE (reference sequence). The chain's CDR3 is CASSLGGGGGETQYF. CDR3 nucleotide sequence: TGTGCCAGCAGCTTGGGCGGCGGGGGCGGAGAGACCCAGTACTTC. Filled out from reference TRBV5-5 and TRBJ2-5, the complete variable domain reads DAGVTQSPTHLIKTRGQQVTLRCSPISGHKSVSWYQQVLGQGPQFIFQYYEKEERGRGNFPDRFSARQFPNYSSELNVNALLLGDSALYLCASSLGGGGGETQYFGPGTRLLVL.

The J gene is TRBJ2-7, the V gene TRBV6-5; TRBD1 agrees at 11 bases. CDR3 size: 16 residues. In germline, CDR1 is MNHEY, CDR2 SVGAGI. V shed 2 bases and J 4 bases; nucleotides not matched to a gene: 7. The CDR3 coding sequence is TGTGCCAGCAGTTACCGGACAGGGGGCGGGCTTTACGAGCAGTACTTC. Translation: CASSYRTGGGLYEQYF.

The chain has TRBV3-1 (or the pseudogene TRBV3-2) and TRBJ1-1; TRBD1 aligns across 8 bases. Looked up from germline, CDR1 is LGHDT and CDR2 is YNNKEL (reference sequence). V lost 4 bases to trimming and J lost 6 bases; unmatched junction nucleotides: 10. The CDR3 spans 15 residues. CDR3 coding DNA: TGTGCCAGCAGCCCCAGTAGCGGACAGGGAGCTGAAGCTTTCTTT. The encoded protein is CASSPSSGQGAEAFF.

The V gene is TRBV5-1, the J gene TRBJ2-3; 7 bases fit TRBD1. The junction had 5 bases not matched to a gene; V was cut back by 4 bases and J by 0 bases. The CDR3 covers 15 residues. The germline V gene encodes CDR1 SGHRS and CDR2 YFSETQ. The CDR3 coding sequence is TGCGCCAGCAGCGATACAGGGGACAGCACAGATACGCAGTATTTT. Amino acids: CASSDTGDSTDTQYF.